Below, 8 T cell receptor beta chains from the same sample are listed, as sequenced in a study of identical twins. TCRdb processed the 5' RACE reads anew with MiXCR; each CDR3 protein has one entry. The sample holds about 890,000 distinct CDR3 sequences, about 12% seen once. The sample also formed part of further work on yellow fever vaccine responses in identical twins.

The sequenced sample consisted of PBMCs. The receptor set was obtained from a woman aged 18-35 years in good health.

In its sample, this clonotype was seen many times. The chain uses TRBV10-3 and TRBJ2-3; no clear D. The germline CDR1 and CDR2 sequences are ENHRY and SYGVKD. The CDR3 loop spans 14 amino acids. V was clipped by 4 bases and J by 2 bases, with 10 bases between them. The CDR3 DNA reads as TGTGCCATCAGTGGCCTAGATAACACAGATACGCAGTATTTT. Translation gives CAISGLDNTDTQYF.

A few counts support this clonotype. This chain connects TRBV12-3 or TRBV12-4 to TRBJ2-3; D possibly corresponds to TRBD1 (6 bases). Trimming removed 5 bases from V and 5 bases from J, with 8 bases in between. This CDR3 is 12 amino acids long. The CDR3 nucleotides are TGTGCCAGCAGTCGGACAGTAGATACGCAGTATTTT. Translated, it gives CASSRTVDTQYF.

This clonotype was seen more than once but under ten times. The junction departs from germline at one end; a sequencing error may be responsible. This rearrangement joins TRBV7-2 to TRBJ2-1; either TRBD1 or TRBD2 may supply D (6 bases each). The CDR3 spans 16 residues. Looked up from germline, CDR1 is SGHTA and CDR2 is FQGNSA. The CDR3 region is CASTLPRGLELSEQFF. In DNA form, the CDR3 reads TGTGCCAGCACCTTACCCAGGGGACTCGAGCTCAGTGAGCAGTTCTTC.

This clonotype was observed once. This CDR3 reads CASFLGNCGNEQFF. The CDR3 DNA reads as TGTGCCAGCTTCCTAGGGAACTGCGGCAATGAGCAGTTCTTC. The chain links TRBV6-8 to TRBJ2-1; D gene ambiguous. CDR1 is MNHGY, CDR2 SAAAGT, per germline. Trimming left V 8 bases short and J 6 bases short, with 17 bases between. The CDR3 runs to 14 residues.

This chain uses TRBV7-3 with TRBJ2-7, with 9 bases lining up with TRBD1. The CDR3 has 15 amino acids. After removal of 6 bases from V and 4 bases from J, the junction contained 10 bases not matched to a gene. Germline assignment: CDR1 SGHTA and CDR2 FQGTGA. In DNA form, the CDR3 reads TGTGCCAGCAGTCCCGGGACAGGGAAACAATACGAGCAGTACTTC. Its translation is CASSPGTGKQYEQYF.

This clonotype was counted at least ten times. The chain couples TRBV12-3 or TRBV12-4 to TRBJ1-1; perhaps TRBD1 as D (6 bases). CDR3 length: 13 amino acids. The V gene lost 5 bases and the J gene lost 0 bases, with 7 bases spanning the gap. This CDR3 reads CASSGTLNTEAFF. The CDR3 DNA follows: TGTGCCAGCAGTGGGACACTGAACACTGAAGCTTTCTTT.

The chain is built from TRBV27 and TRBJ2-1; 9 bases are shared with TRBD1. The CDR3 has 15 residues. Germline-derived CDR1 and CDR2 are MNHEY and SMNVEV (reference sequence). Trimming removed 7 bases from V and 7 bases from J; junction bases left unmatched: 11. Written as DNA, the CDR3 is TGTGCCAGCACCCGACAGGGGGGACTTTGGAATGAGCAGTTCTTC. This sequence encodes CASTRQGGLWNEQFF.

This clonotype was seen only a few times. DNA for the CDR3: TGTGCCAGCAGCGTCGGCCCGTCCCGAGAGACCCAGTACTTC. This translates into CASSVGPSRETQYF. This chain connects TRBV9 to TRBJ2-5; D gene uncertain. The CDR3 covers 14 residues. Between the trimmed V and J ends, which lost 2 bases and 4 bases, there was a span of 12 bases. CDR1 is SGDLS and CDR2 is YYNGEE in the germline V gene. Based on the CDR3 plus reference TRBV9 and TRBJ2-5, the full variable domain is DSGVTQTPKHLITATGQRVTLRCSPRSGDLSVYWYQQSLDQGLQFLIQYYNGEERAKGNILERFSAQQFPDLHSELNLSSLELGDSALYFCASSVGPSRETQYFGPGTRLLVL.